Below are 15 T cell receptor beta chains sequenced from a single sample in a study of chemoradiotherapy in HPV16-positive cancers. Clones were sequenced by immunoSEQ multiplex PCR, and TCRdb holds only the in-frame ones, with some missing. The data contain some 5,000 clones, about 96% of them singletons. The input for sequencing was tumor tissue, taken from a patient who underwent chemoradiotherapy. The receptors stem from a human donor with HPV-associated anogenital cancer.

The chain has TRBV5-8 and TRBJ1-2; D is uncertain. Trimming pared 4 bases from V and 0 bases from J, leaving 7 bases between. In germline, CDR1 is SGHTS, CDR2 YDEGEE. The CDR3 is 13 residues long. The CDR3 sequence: CASSHRTNYGYTF. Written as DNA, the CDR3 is TGTGCCAGCAGCCATCGGACTAACTATGGCTACACCTTC. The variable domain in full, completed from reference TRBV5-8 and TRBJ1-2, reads EAGVTQSPTHLIKTRGQQATLRCSPISGHTSVYWYQQALGLGLQFLLWYDEGEERNRGNFPPRFSGRQFPNYSSELNVNALELEDSALYLCASSHRTNYGYTFGSGTRLTVV.

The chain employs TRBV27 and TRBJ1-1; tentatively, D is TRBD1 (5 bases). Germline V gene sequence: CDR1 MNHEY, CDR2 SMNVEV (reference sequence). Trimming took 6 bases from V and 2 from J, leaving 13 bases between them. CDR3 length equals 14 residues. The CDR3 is CASRPRQSNTEAFF. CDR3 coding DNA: TGTGCCAGCAGACCCCGACAGAGCAACACTGAAGCTTTCTTT.

The CDR3 bases are TGTGCCAGCAGTGAGGACGGACGTCGTGAAAAACTGTTTTTT. Translation: CASSEDGRREKLFF. This sequence joins TRBV28 and TRBJ1-4; no clear D gene. Germline V lookup: CDR1 MDHEN, CDR2 SYDVKM. Trimming shortened V by 5 bases and J by 7 bases, and 14 bases separated the two germline ends. The CDR3 is 14 amino acids.

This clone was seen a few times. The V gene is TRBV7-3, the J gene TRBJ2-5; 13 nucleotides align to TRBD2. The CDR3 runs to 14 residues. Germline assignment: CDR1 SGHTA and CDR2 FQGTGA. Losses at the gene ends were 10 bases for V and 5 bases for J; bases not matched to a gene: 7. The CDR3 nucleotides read TGTGCCACCCAACTAGCGGGAGGGAGGGAGACCCAGTACTTC. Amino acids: CATQLAGGRETQYF.

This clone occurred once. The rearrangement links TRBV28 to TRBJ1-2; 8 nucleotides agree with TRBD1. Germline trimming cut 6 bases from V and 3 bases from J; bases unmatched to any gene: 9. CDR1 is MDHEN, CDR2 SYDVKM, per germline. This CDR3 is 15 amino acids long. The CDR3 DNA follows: TGTGCCAGCAGGCCACCGGACAGGGCGGACTATGGCTACACCTTC. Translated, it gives CASRPPDRADYGYTF.

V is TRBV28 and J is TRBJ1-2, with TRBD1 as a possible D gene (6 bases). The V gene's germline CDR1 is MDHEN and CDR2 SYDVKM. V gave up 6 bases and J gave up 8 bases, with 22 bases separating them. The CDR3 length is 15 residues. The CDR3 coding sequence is TGTGCCAGCAGGAAAAACAGGGTTATGTCGGGGGGCTACACCTTC. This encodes CASRKNRVMSGGYTF.

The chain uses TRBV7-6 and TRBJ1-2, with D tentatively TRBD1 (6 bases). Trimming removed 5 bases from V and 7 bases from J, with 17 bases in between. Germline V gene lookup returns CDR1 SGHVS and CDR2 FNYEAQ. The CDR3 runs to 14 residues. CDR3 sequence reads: CASSAPGAVGGYTF. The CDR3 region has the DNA TGTGCCAGCAGCGCCCCAGGGGCAGTAGGTGGCTACACCTTC.

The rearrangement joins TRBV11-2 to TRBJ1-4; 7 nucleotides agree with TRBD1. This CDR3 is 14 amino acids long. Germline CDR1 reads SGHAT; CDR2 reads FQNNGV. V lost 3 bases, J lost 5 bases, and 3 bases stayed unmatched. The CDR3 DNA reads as TGTGCCAGCAGCTTCCTGACAGGGAATGAAAAACTGTTTTTT. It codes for CASSFLTGNEKLFF.

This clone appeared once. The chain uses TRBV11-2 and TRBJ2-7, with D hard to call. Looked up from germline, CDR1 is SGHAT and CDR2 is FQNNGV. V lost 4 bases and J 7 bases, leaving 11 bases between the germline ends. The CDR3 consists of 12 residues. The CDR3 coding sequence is TGTGCCAGCAGCTATGCCGGTTGGGAGCAGTACTTC. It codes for CASSYAGWEQYF.

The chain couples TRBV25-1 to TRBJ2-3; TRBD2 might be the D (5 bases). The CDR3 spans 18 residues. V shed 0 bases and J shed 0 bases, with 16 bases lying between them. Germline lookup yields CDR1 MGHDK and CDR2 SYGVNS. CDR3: CASSEYWVASPSTDTQYF. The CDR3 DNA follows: TGTGCCAGCAGTGAATATTGGGTAGCGTCACCTAGCACAGATACGCAGTATTTT.

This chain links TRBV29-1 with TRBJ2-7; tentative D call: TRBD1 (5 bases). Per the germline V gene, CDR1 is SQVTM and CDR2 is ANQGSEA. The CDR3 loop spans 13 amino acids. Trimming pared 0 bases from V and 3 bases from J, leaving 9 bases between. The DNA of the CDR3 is TGCAGCGTTGAAGATTACAGGAACTACGAGCAGTACTTC. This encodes CSVEDYRNYEQYF.

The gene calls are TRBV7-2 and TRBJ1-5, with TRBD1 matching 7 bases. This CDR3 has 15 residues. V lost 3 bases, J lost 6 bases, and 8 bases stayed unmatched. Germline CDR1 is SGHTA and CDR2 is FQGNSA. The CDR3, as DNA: TGTGCCAGCAGCTTCCGACAGGGACGCACTCAGCCCCAGCATTTT. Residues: CASSFRQGRTQPQHF. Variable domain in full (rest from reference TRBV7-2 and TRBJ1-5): GAGVSQSPSNKVTEKGKDVELRCDPISGHTALYWYRQSLGQGLEFLIYFQGNSAPDKSGLPSDRFSAERTGGSVSTLTIQRTQQEDSAVYLCASSFRQGRTQPQHFGDGTRLSIL.

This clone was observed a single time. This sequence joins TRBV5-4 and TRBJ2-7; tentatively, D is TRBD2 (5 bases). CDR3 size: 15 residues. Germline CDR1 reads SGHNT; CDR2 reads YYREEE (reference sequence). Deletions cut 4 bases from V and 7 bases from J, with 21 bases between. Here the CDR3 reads CASSRDRDISSEQYF. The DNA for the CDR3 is TGTGCCAGCAGCCGAGACCGGGATATTTCGTCGGAGCAGTACTTC.

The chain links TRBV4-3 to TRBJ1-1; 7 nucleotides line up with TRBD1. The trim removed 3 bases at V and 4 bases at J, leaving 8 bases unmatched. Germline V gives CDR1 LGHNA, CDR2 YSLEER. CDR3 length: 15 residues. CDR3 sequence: CASSQRTGGGTEAFF. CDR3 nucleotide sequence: TGCGCCAGCAGCCAGCGGACAGGCGGGGGCACTGAAGCTTTCTTT.

The CDR3 DNA reads as TGTGCCTCGGAAGACAGGGTTCGGGGCTACACCTTC. This sequence encodes CASEDRVRGYTF. V gene TRBV30 combines with J gene TRBJ1-2; the match to TRBD1 covers 7 bases. With V trimmed by 7 bases and J by 8 bases, 10 bases remained unmatched. The germline gives CDR1 GTSNPN, CDR2 SVGIG (reference sequence). The length of the CDR3 is 12 residues.